This T cell receptor beta chain was retrieved from a study of early T cells in non-severe SARS-CoV-2 infection. There are a few counts of this clonotype. The CDR3 has 14 amino acids. V was pared by 5 bases and J by 5 bases, with 12 bases of the junction left unmatched. The germline CDR1 and CDR2 sequences are DFQATT and SNEGSKA (reference sequence). TCRdb passed the 5' RACE reads through MiXCR, listing each CDR3 protein once. The table has 40,000 or so distinct CDR3 sequences, more than 9% seen once. The chain carries TRBV20-1 and TRBJ2-7; the match to TRBD1 covers 7 bases. Sequences were obtained from whole blood. The clonotype comes from an adult who was a healthcare worker with PCR-confirmed SARS-CoV-2 infection or an uninfected control (not recorded which). The CDR3 sequence is CSADFRQGPHEQYF. The CDR3 nucleotides are TGCAGTGCTGATTTCAGACAGGGTCCCCACGAGCAGTACTTC.